Presented here are 28 T cell receptor beta chains from one specimen sequenced in a study of T cell responses to AZD1222 COVID-19 vaccine. Some clones are missing from TCRdb's copy, which holds only in-frame ones; the method was immunoSEQ multiplex PCR. This table has around 140,000 clones, over 75% appearing once. Sequencing was performed on peripheral blood, taken on day 0 of AZD1222 vaccination. The receptors derive from an adult in good health.

The rearrangement links TRBV7-9 to TRBJ1-2, with TRBD1 matching 9 bases. J was trimmed by 4 bases and V by 5 bases; bases with no gene match: 14. The CDR3 runs 17 residues. CDR1 is SEHNR, CDR2 FQNEAQ, per germline (reference sequence). The CDR3 sequence: CASSPGTGLGGPYGYTF. In DNA, the CDR3 is TGTGCCAGCAGCCCTGGGACAGGGTTAGGAGGTCCCTATGGCTACACCTTC.

This chain joins TRBV28 and TRBJ1-1; D not certain. The CDR3 totals 13 residues. CDR1 and CDR2 (germline): MDHEN, SYDVKM. The germline V and J ends were trimmed by 7 bases and 6 bases, with 15 bases remaining between them. CDR3 DNA sequence: TGTGCCAGCAACCCTAACGGGCATGCTGAAGCTTTCTTT. The encoded protein is CASNPNGHAEAFF.

The chain combines TRBV7-2 with TRBJ1-6; 8 nucleotides match TRBD1. CDR1 and CDR2 (germline): SGHTA, FQGNSA. J lost 7 bases, V lost 5 bases, and 7 bases had no gene match. This CDR3 has 15 residues. CDR3 protein: CASSLHGQGNSPLHF. CDR3 DNA sequence: TGTGCCAGCAGCCTACACGGACAGGGCAATTCACCCCTCCACTTT.

The chain is built from TRBV13 and TRBJ1-2, with TRBD1 matching over 7 bases. Germline loops: CDR1 PRHDT, CDR2 FYEKMQ (reference sequence). CDR3 length equals 12 residues. After removal of 3 bases from V and 6 bases from J, the junction contained 1 base not matched to a gene. CDR3 amino acids: CASSFTGDGYTF. The CDR3 coding sequence is TGTGCCAGCAGCTTTACAGGGGATGGCTACACCTTC.

The genes are TRBV27 and TRBJ2-7, with a possible D match to TRBD1 (5 bases). CDR3 size: 14 residues. Germline assignment: CDR1 MNHEY and CDR2 SMNVEV (reference sequence). V shed 0 bases and J shed 2 bases, with 8 bases lying between them. Written as DNA, the CDR3 is TGTGCCAGCAGTTTATCTGCAGGGACCTACGAGCAGTACTTC. It specifies CASSLSAGTYEQYF.

The chain has TRBV6-5 and TRBJ1-2; 10 bases are a match to TRBD1. The CDR3 is 14 residues long. Per germline, CDR1 MNHEY and CDR2 SVGAGI. V gave up 2 bases and J gave up 7 bases; unmatched junction bases: 4. CDR3 in amino acids: CASSYHGTGVGYTF. CDR3 in DNA: TGTGCCAGCAGTTACCACGGGACAGGGGTTGGCTACACCTTC.

The chain has TRBV11-2 and TRBJ2-3; D could derive from TRBD1 or TRBD2 (5 bases each). This CDR3 comprises 17 residues. Deletions cut 5 bases from V and 0 bases from J, with 18 bases between. Per germline, CDR1 SGHAT and CDR2 FQNNGV. The CDR3 region has the DNA TGTGCCAGCAGCGTAGCGCGATGGACATCTAGCACAGATACGCAGTATTTT. Amino acid sequence: CASSVARWTSSTDTQYF.

This clone was detected a few times. V and J are TRBV5-1 and TRBJ2-7; D unclear. The CDR3 is 14 amino acids. V was trimmed by 4 bases and J by 0 bases, leaving 11 bases between them. CDR1 and CDR2 (germline): SGHRS, YFSETQ. CDR3 DNA sequence: TGCGCCAGCAGCCCCTCCGGAAGCTCCTACGAGCAGTACTTC. It specifies CASSPSGSSYEQYF.

The V gene is TRBV19, the J gene TRBJ1-2, with D possibly matching TRBD1 (5 bases). This CDR3 has 11 amino acids. V was pared by 3 bases and J by 6 bases, with 5 bases between. Germline assignment: CDR1 LNHDA and CDR2 SQIVND (reference sequence). In DNA, the CDR3 is TGTGCCAGTAGTATGACAGATGGCTACACCTTC. This encodes CASSMTDGYTF. Based on the CDR3 plus reference TRBV19 and TRBJ1-2, the full variable domain is DGGITQSPKYLFRKEGQNVTLSCEQNLNHDAMYWYRQDPGQGLRLIYYSQIVNDFQKGDIAEGYSVSREKKESFPLTVTSAQKNPTAFYLCASSMTDGYTFGSGTRLTVV.

Only one count was recorded for this clone. V gene TRBV19 combines with J gene TRBJ2-2; possibly TRBD1 for D (6 bases). V lost 3 bases, J lost 1 base, and 15 bases lay in between. Per germline, CDR1 LNHDA and CDR2 SQIVND (reference sequence). This CDR3 contains 17 residues. CDR3 residues: CASSIAFPGQNTGELFF. The CDR3 DNA is TGTGCCAGTAGTATCGCTTTCCCGGGACAGAACACCGGGGAGCTGTTTTTT.

The V call is TRBV3-1 (or the pseudogene TRBV3-2), the J call TRBJ1-2, with TRBD1 matching 7 bases. Germline CDR1 and CDR2: LGHDT and YNNKEL (reference sequence). The CDR3 spans 19 residues. After removal of 0 bases from V and 8 bases from J, the junction contained 21 bases not matched to a gene. The DNA of the CDR3 is TGTGCCAGCAGCCAAGAGGATTGGTACAGGGGCGCCTGGTTAGGAGGCTACACCTTC. Its protein is CASSQEDWYRGAWLGGYTF.

The chain uses TRBV9 and TRBJ2-1; 7 positions agree with TRBD1. There are 12 residues in the CDR3. CDR1 SGDLS and CDR2 YYNGEE come from the germline V gene. The V and J ends lost 3 bases and 8 bases, in that order; junction bases with no gene match: 2. CDR3 in amino acids: CASSEGGYEQFF. DNA of the CDR3: TGTGCCAGCAGCGAAGGGGGCTATGAGCAGTTCTTC.

The gene calls are TRBV7-2 and TRBJ2-2; weak D call: TRBD1 (6 bases). Germline V gene lookup returns CDR1 SGHTA and CDR2 FQGNSA. V dropped 5 bases and J dropped 0 bases, with 10 bases sitting between them. The CDR3 has 15 residues. CDR3 nucleotide sequence: TGTGCCAGCAGCCTCGGGACAACGAACACCGGGGAGCTGTTTTTT. This translates into CASSLGTTNTGELFF. Looking up the rest from reference TRBV7-2 and TRBJ2-2 gives the full variable domain: GAGVSQSPSNKVTEKGKDVELRCDPISGHTALYWYRQSLGQGLEFLIYFQGNSAPDKSGLPSDRFSAERTGGSVSTLTIQRTQQEDSAVYLCASSLGTTNTGELFFGEGSRLTVL.

This clone was seen more than once but under ten times. The rearrangement joins TRBV11-3 to TRBJ2-6, with a weak D call TRBD2 (5 bases). V lost 5 bases, J lost 0 bases, and 8 bases lay in between. From germline, CDR1 is SGHNT and CDR2 YENEEA. The CDR3 extends over 15 amino acids. CDR3 coding DNA: TGTGCCAGCAGCCCCGGGATCTCTGGGGCCAACGTCCTGACTTTC. Translation: CASSPGISGANVLTF.

The chain joins TRBV12-3 or TRBV12-4 to TRBJ2-7; D tentatively reads TRBD1 or TRBD2 (5 bases each). Trimming removed 6 bases from V and 6 bases from J, with 12 bases in between. CDR3 length equals 12 residues. The CDR3 DNA follows: TGTGCCAGCAGCATAGGGGAGTTCGAGCAGTACTTC. Protein product: CASSIGEFEQYF.

The V call is TRBV19, the J call TRBJ1-4; possibly TRBD1 for D (5 bases). Germline V gene lookup returns CDR1 LNHDA and CDR2 SQIVND (reference sequence). Trimming removed 3 bases at V and 8 bases at J, with 10 bases between. The length of the CDR3 is 13 residues. The CDR3 loop is CASSIDRDEKLFF. DNA for the CDR3: TGTGCCAGTAGTATCGATAGGGACGAAAAACTGTTTTTT. Filled out from reference TRBV19 and TRBJ1-4, the complete variable domain reads DGGITQSPKYLFRKEGQNVTLSCEQNLNHDAMYWYRQDPGQGLRLIYYSQIVNDFQKGDIAEGYSVSREKKESFPLTVTSAQKNPTAFYLCASSIDRDEKLFFGSGTQLSVL.

V is TRBV2 and J is TRBJ1-1; 9 positions match TRBD1. Germline V CDR1 and CDR2: SNHLY, FYNNEI. V was clipped by 2 bases and J by 5 bases; unmatched bases: 6. The CDR3 has 15 amino acids. This CDR3 reads CASSEMDRGKTEAFF. The CDR3 coding sequence is TGTGCCAGCAGTGAAATGGACAGGGGAAAAACTGAAGCTTTCTTT. The full variable domain, in which reference TRBV2 and TRBJ1-1 provide the parts outside the CDR3, is EPEVTQTPSHQVTQMGQEVILRCVPISNHLYFYWYRQILGQKVEFLVSFYNNEISEKSEIFDDQFSVERPDGSNFTLKIRSTKLEDSAMYFCASSEMDRGKTEAFFGQGTRLTVV.

The rearrangement links TRBV5-6 to TRBJ1-2; D is ambiguous. The CDR3 spans 17 residues. V was shortened by 4 bases and J by 0 bases, with 19 bases between the two germline ends. Looked up from germline, CDR1 is SGHDT and CDR2 is YYEEEE. As DNA, the CDR3 is TGTGCCAGCAGCCCAAGCCCCCCGACGGAGACTAACTATGGCTACACCTTC. Its protein product is CASSPSPPTETNYGYTF.

The J gene is TRBJ1-4, the V gene TRBV9; D is uncertain. V gave up 0 bases and J gave up 0 bases, with 6 bases separating them. From germline, CDR1 is SGDLS and CDR2 YYNGEE. CDR3 length: 15 residues. DNA for the CDR3: TGTGCCAGCAGCGTAGGCCCTGCAACTAATGAAAAACTGTTTTTT. Translated: CASSVGPATNEKLFF.

This clone has just one count. The chain carries TRBV6-2 or TRBV6-3 and TRBJ2-5; the match to TRBD2 covers 12 bases. The CDR3 extends over 16 amino acids. V shed 4 bases, J shed 7 bases, and the junction held 10 bases outside the gene matches. Germline V gene sequence: CDR1 MNHEY, CDR2 SVGEGT. CDR3 nucleotides: TGTGCCAGCAGTTGGGGACTAGCGGGCGCCCCGGGGACCCAGTACTTC. Translating it yields CASSWGLAGAPGTQYF.

The chain links TRBV5-4 to TRBJ1-2; unclear D gene. CDR3 size: 14 residues. V was trimmed by 3 bases and J by 3 bases, leaving 12 bases between them. From germline, CDR1 is SGHNT and CDR2 YYREEE (reference sequence). In nucleotides, the CDR3 is TGTGCCAGCAGCTCCCCCCCACGGCACTATGGCTACACCTTC. It encodes CASSSPPRHYGYTF.

CDR3 nucleotide sequence: TGTGCCAGCAGCCAAGTACCGGGACAGGGGTCCCCTGGGGCCAACGTCCTGACTTTC. Translated: CASSQVPGQGSPGANVLTF. J is TRBJ2-6 and V is TRBV7-2; 10 bases map to TRBD1. Trimming at V came to 5 bases and at J to 2 bases, leaving 12 bases not matched to a gene. This CDR3 spans 19 amino acids. Germline CDR1 SGHTA, CDR2 FQGNSA.

The table lists this clone with a count of one. The chain combines TRBV13 with TRBJ2-7; 7 nucleotides line up with TRBD1. The CDR3 runs 13 residues. Per the germline V gene, CDR1 is PRHDT and CDR2 is FYEKMQ (reference sequence). With V trimmed by 6 bases and J by 2 bases, 4 bases remained unmatched. The CDR3 loop reads CASSQDRAYEQYF. CDR3 sequence (DNA): TGTGCCAGCAGTCAAGACAGGGCCTACGAGCAGTACTTC.

This clone was seen a single time. V and J are TRBV9 and TRBJ2-1, with 10 bases aligning to TRBD2. The CDR3 runs 16 residues. With V trimmed by 3 bases and J by 7 bases, 10 bases remained unmatched. Germline lookup yields CDR1 SGDLS and CDR2 YYNGEE. CDR3: CASSAKSGGAANEQFF. The CDR3 DNA is TGTGCCAGCAGCGCAAAAAGCGGGGGGGCGGCAAATGAGCAGTTCTTC.

The V gene is TRBV11-2, the J gene TRBJ1-5, with D perhaps matching TRBD1 (5 bases). Trimming removed 3 bases at V and 5 bases at J, with 14 bases between. The CDR3 contains 15 residues. In germline, CDR1 is SGHAT, CDR2 FQNNGV. CDR3 nucleotides: TGTGCCAGCAGCTTTTCGTCAGGGAGAGATCAGCCCCAGCATTTT. Protein sequence: CASSFSSGRDQPQHF.

The V and J genes are TRBV21-1 and TRBJ2-3; the D call TRBD1 from the table was never checked on the DNA. TRBV21-1 is flagged as a pseudogene. This CDR3 has 13 residues. CDR3 in DNA: TGTGCCAGCCGACAGTTCCCCTTCTATACGCAGTATTTT. It encodes CASRQFPFYTQYF.

The CDR3 protein is CASSRGGGYGYTF. The CDR3 bases are TGTGCCAGCAGTAGAGGGGGGGGCTATGGCTACACCTTC. The chain is built from TRBV12-3 or TRBV12-4 and TRBJ1-2, with D possibly being TRBD1 (6 bases). With 5 bases removed from V and 4 bases from J, the gap between germline ends came to 11 bases. The CDR3 consists of 13 residues.

The chain carries TRBV5-1 and TRBJ1-6; unclear D gene. The CDR3 extends over 14 amino acids. The V end lost 0 bases, the J end lost 5 bases, and 6 bases lay between the germline ends. The germline gives CDR1 SGHRS, CDR2 YFSETQ. CDR3 in DNA: TGCGCCAGCAGCTTGGGGTCGAATAATTCACCCCTCCACTTT. It yields the protein CASSLGSNNSPLHF. The variable domain in full, completed from reference TRBV5-1 and TRBJ1-6, reads KAGVTQTPRYLIKTRGQQVTLSCSPISGHRSVSWYQQTPGQGLQFLFEYFSETQRNKGNFPGRFSGRQFSNSRSEMNVSTLELGDSALYLCASSLGSNNSPLHFGNGTRLTVT.